This T cell receptor (beta chain) is from a study of blood T cells in healthy people across ages. About this clonotype: The antigen is unknown.

The second PCR ran roughly 7 to 12 cycles with a sample-barcoded 5' primer and J-beta primers. Every sample gave at least 3 million paired-end reads containing CDR3. TCRdb used MiXCR to reprocess the 5' RACE reads, holding one entry per CDR3 protein. The sample lists 700,000 or so distinct CDR3 sequences, less than 45% occurring once. Every sample had a minimum of 6.5 million PBMCs isolated. The V end lost 5 bases, the J end lost 0 bases, and 9 bases lay between the germline ends. The CDR3 runs to 14 residues. Germline V lookup: CDR1 LGHNA, CDR2 YNFKEQ. General observations from the study: When set beside aged donors, long-lived donors presented more naive CD4+ cells and higher diversity.

Material for sequencing was blood. The receptor's source is a man at least 80 years old in good health. J is TRBJ2-3 and V is TRBV4-2; D is unclear. The CDR3 sequence is CASSTQTSTDTQYF. The CDR3, as DNA: TGTGCCAGCAGCACGCAGACAAGCACAGATACGCAGTATTTT.